This TCR beta chain comes out of a study of OX40 agonist ivuxolimab in advanced cancers. This CDR3 has 12 residues. Trimming pared 8 bases from V and 4 bases from J, leaving 8 bases between. The germline V gene encodes CDR1 LGHNA and CDR2 YNFKEQ. The table came from immunoSEQ multiplex PCR; TCRdb's copy has only in-frame clones and leaves some out. The sample includes over 30,000 clones, over 60% seen only once; the top ten take roughly 19%. This clonotype originated in an adult with an advanced solid tumor such as melanoma, head and neck, liver or kidney cancer. The sample consisted of CD4+ or CD8+ T cells sorted from blood, taken in a trial of the OX40 agonist ivuxolimab. The chain joins TRBV4-2 to TRBJ2-2; D tentatively reads TRBD1 or TRBD2 (6 bases each). This CDR3 is CASGGPTGELFF. DNA for the CDR3: TGTGCCAGCGGGGGGCCCACCGGGGAGCTGTTTTTT.